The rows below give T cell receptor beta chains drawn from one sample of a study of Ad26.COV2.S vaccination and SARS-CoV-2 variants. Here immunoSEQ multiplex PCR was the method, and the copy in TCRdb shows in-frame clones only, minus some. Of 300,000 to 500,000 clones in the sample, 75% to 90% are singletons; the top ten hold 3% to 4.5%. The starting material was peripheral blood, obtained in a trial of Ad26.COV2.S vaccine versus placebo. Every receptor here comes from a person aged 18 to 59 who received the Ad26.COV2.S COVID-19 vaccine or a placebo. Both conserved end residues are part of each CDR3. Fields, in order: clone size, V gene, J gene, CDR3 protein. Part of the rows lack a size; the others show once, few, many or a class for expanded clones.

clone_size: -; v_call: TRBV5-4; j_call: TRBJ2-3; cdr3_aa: CASRTDPETATDTQYF
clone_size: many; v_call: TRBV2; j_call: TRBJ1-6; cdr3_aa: CASRVQGTDNSPLHF
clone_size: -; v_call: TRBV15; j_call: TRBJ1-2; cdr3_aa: CATSSPGTGGWDGYTF
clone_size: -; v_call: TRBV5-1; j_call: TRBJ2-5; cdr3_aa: CASSPGQGAQETQYF
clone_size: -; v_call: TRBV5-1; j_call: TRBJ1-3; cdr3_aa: CASSLDFRVSGNTIYF
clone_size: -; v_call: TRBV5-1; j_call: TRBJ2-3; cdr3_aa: CASSSGLAGHTDTQYF
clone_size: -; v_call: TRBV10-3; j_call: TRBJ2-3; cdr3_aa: CAISETYSTLDF
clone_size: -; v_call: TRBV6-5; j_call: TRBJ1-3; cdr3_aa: CASSSGTAVSGNTIYF
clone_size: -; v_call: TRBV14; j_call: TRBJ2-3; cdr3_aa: CASSHFPRGSTDTQYF
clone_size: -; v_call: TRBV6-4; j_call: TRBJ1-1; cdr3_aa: CASSDSHRRRIF
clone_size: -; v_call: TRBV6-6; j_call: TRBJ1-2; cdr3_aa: CASSYPGQSNYGYTF
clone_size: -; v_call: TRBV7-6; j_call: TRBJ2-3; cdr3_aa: CASSHGLAASTDTQYF
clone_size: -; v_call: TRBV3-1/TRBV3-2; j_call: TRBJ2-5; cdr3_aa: CASSQETSGQETQYF
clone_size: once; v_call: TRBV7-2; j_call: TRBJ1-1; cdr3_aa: CASSLGASSNTEAFF
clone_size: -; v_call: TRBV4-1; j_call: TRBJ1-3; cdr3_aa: CASSHPFQGNTIYF
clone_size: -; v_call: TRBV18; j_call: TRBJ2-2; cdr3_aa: CASSPMDTGELFF
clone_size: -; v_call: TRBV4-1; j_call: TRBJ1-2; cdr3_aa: CASSQPDRQGGYTF
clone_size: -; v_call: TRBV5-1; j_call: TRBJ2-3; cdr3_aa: CASSSSGGRTDTQYF
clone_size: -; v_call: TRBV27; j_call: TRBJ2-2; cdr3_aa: CASSLVGGPGGELFF
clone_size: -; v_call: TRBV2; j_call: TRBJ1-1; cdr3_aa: CASSVSYTRTEAFF
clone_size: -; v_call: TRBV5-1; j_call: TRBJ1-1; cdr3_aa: CASSRSRTEAFF
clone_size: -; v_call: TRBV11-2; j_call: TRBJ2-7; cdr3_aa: CASSLGLRAQLGYEQYF
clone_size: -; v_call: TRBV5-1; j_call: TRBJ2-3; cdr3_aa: CASSLSQGTDTQYF
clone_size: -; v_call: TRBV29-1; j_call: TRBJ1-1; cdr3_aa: CSGNRGGDTEAFF
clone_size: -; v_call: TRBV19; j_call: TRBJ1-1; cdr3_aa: CASSMVTGNEQAFF
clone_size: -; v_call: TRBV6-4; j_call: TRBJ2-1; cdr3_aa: CASSGGLAGNEQFF